The 15 T cell receptor beta chains presented below share a single source sample, sequenced in a study of T cells in localized non-small cell lung cancer. Sequencing used immunoSEQ multiplex PCR; TCRdb keeps in-frame clones, though not all of them. This table holds thousands of clones, approximately 35% found once. This specimen was lung tumor tissue, taken before any cancer treatment. These receptors all come from a male donor older than 55 with stage III lung adenocarcinoma.

V usage is TRBV6-8 and J usage is TRBJ2-5; TRBD2 matches 11 bases. Trimming took 0 bases from V and 1 from J; bases not matched to a gene: 1. The CDR3 consists of 16 residues. Germline V gene lookup returns CDR1 MNHGY and CDR2 SAAAGT. The CDR3 is CASSYSTSGVQETQYF. DNA for the CDR3: TGTGCCAGCAGTTACTCGACTAGCGGGGTCCAAGAGACCCAGTACTTC.

This chain joins TRBV9 and TRBJ2-7, with TRBD1 identical over 9 bases. Per germline, CDR1 SGDLS and CDR2 YYNGEE. V lost 4 bases, J lost 5 bases, and 7 bases stayed unmatched. The CDR3 has 14 residues. The CDR3 nucleotides read TGTGCCAGCAGCAACCGGGACAGGGTTGACGAGCAGTACTTC. The encoded protein is CASSNRDRVDEQYF.

The rearrangement uses TRBV28 and TRBJ2-7; either TRBD1 or TRBD2 may fit D (5 bases each). CDR3 length: 14 residues. V was trimmed by 3 bases and J by 4 bases, leaving 13 bases between them. Germline lookup yields CDR1 MDHEN and CDR2 SYDVKM. For the CDR3, the DNA is TGTGCCAGCAGTTTGCAGGGACCTATTTACGAGCAGTACTTC. Its translation is CASSLQGPIYEQYF.

The chain combines TRBV28 with TRBJ2-2; 8 nucleotides match TRBD1. The V gene's germline CDR1 is MDHEN and CDR2 SYDVKM. CDR3 size: 17 residues. V was pared by 3 bases and J by 3 bases, with 9 bases of the junction left unmatched. The CDR3 sequence is CASSLTRGDRYTGELFF. As DNA, the CDR3 is TGTGCCAGCAGTTTGACGAGGGGGGACAGGTACACCGGGGAGCTGTTTTTT.

The chain joins TRBV9 to TRBJ1-2; the D is unclear. The ends were cut back, 3 bases at V and 4 bases at J, with 13 bases in the middle. The CDR3 extends over 14 amino acids. CDR1 and CDR2 from the germline V gene are SGDLS and YYNGEE. CDR3 in amino acids: CASSAGGPGYGYTF. The CDR3 DNA reads TGTGCCAGCAGCGCGGGTGGGCCGGGCTATGGCTACACCTTC.

The J gene is TRBJ2-7, the V gene TRBV30; D is perhaps TRBD1 or TRBD2 (5 bases each). This CDR3 contains 15 residues. Deletions cut 3 bases from V and 3 bases from J, with 18 bases between. Germline V CDR1 and CDR2: GTSNPN, SVGIG (reference sequence). The CDR3 reads CAWSPKGGQLYEQYF. The CDR3 bases are TGTGCCTGGAGCCCAAAAGGAGGACAACTCTACGAGCAGTACTTC.

The V gene is TRBV18, the J gene TRBJ1-5; D is ambiguous. Looked up from germline, CDR1 is KGHSH and CDR2 is LQKENI. The V and J ends lost 5 bases and 3 bases respectively, with 8 bases between them. This CDR3 is built from 13 residues. The CDR3 nucleotides are TGTGCCAGCTCATACGCTCTCAATCAGCCCCAGCATTTT. Amino acids: CASSYALNQPQHF.

The table lists this clone with a few counts. The chain carries TRBV9 and TRBJ2-2, with 10 bases that match TRBD2. CDR3 size: 17 residues. Germline V gives CDR1 SGDLS, CDR2 YYNGEE. J lost 6 bases, V lost 0 bases, and 8 bases had no gene match. The CDR3 sequence: CASSVEPSGRAAGELFF. CDR3 nucleotides: TGTGCCAGCAGCGTAGAACCGAGCGGGAGGGCCGCCGGGGAGCTGTTTTTT.

This clone was seen only a few times. The gene calls are TRBV14 and TRBJ2-2; the D gene is possibly TRBD2 (5 bases). CDR1 and CDR2 (germline): SGHDN, FVKESK. V lost 1 base and J lost 5, with 8 bases in between. This CDR3 region has 14 residues. The CDR3 spells CASSQGRGTGELFF. The CDR3 DNA sequence: TGTGCCAGCAGCCAAGGACGGGGAACCGGGGAGCTGTTTTTT.

The CDR3 nucleotides are TGTGCCAGTAGTCCCCGTTCGGACAATGAGCAGTTCTTC. Amino acid sequence: CASSPRSDNEQFF. The chain joins TRBV19 to TRBJ2-1; D is unresolved. Trimming left V 5 bases short and J 5 bases short, with 10 bases between. Germline values: CDR1 LNHDA, CDR2 SQIVND (reference sequence). The length of the CDR3 is 13 residues.

The chain is built from TRBV6-8 and TRBJ1-2, with TRBD1 matching 8 bases. The V gene's germline CDR1 is MNHGY and CDR2 SAAAGT. Unmatched junction bases numbered 4, after V lost 0 bases and J lost 1 base. The CDR3 totals 16 residues. The CDR3 here is CASSYSGQVLNYGYTF. The DNA for the CDR3 is TGTGCCAGCAGTTACTCGGGACAGGTGCTTAACTATGGCTACACCTTC.

This clone is categorized as medium-sized. This chain links TRBV28 with TRBJ1-3; TRBD1 might be the D (6 bases). CDR3 length: 14 amino acids. The ends were cut back, 1 base at V and 4 bases at J, with 8 bases in the middle. Germline values: CDR1 MDHEN, CDR2 SYDVKM. The CDR3 region has the DNA TGTGCCAGCAGTTTATCAGGGGCCGGAAACACCATATATTTT. Protein: CASSLSGAGNTIYF.

J is TRBJ1-4 and V is TRBV29-1; D is unresolved. This CDR3 has 15 amino acids. Germline V gene lookup returns CDR1 SQVTM and CDR2 ANQGSEA. The V end lost 6 bases, the J end lost 0 bases, and 14 bases lay between the germline ends. The CDR3, as DNA: TGCAGCGTCGCTAATGGCGTAGCAACTAATGAAAAACTGTTTTTT. Translated: CSVANGVATNEKLFF.

This chain uses TRBV28 with TRBJ1-5; no definite D call. CDR1 and CDR2 from the germline V gene are MDHEN and SYDVKM. The CDR3 runs 12 residues. V dropped 3 bases and J dropped 7 bases, with 7 bases sitting between them. In DNA, the CDR3 is TGTGCCAGCAGTTTGGGGTTCCAGCCCCAGCATTTT. Protein product: CASSLGFQPQHF. Filled out from reference TRBV28 and TRBJ1-5, the complete variable domain reads DVKVTQSSRYLVKRTGEKVFLECVQDMDHENMFWYRQDPGLGLRLIYFSYDVKMKEKGDIPEGYSVSREKKERFSLILESASTNQTSMYLCASSLGFQPQHFGDGTRLSIL.

This chain connects TRBV18 to TRBJ1-1; 7 positions agree with TRBD1. Germline assignment: CDR1 KGHSH and CDR2 LQKENI. After removal of 3 bases from V and 0 bases from J, the junction contained 1 base not matched to a gene. The CDR3 is made up of 14 amino acids. The CDR3 loop is CASSPDRLNTEAFF. The DNA of the CDR3 is TGTGCCAGCTCACCGGACAGGTTGAACACTGAAGCTTTCTTT.